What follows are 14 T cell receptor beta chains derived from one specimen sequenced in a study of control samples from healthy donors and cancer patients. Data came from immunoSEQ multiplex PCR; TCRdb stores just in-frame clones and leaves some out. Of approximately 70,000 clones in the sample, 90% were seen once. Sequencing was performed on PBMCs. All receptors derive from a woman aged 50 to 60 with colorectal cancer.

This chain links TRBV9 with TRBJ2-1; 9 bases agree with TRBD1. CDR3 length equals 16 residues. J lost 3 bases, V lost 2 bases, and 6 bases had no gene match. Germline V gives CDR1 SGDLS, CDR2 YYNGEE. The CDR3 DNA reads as TGTGCCAGCAGCGTCACCGGGACAGGGCTCTACAATGAGCAGTTCTTC. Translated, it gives CASSVTGTGLYNEQFF.

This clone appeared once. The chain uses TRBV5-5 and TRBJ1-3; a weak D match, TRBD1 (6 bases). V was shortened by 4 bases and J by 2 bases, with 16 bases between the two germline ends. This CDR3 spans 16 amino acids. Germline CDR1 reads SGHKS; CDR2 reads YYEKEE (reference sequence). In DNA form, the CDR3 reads TGTGCCAGCAGCCCGGTTGGGGGCCTCACTGGAAACACCATATATTTT. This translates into CASSPVGGLTGNTIYF.

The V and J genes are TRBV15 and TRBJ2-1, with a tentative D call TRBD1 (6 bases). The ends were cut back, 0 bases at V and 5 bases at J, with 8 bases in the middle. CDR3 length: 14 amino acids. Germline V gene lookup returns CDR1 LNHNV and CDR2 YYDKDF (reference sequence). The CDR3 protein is CATSRDRGNNEQFF. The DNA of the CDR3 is TGTGCCACCAGCAGAGACAGGGGAAACAATGAGCAGTTCTTC.

The CDR3 reads CASRLTSSLNYEQYF. DNA of the CDR3: TGTGCCAGCAGACTTACCTCCTCCCTCAATTACGAGCAGTACTTC. The rearrangement links TRBV28 to TRBJ2-7, with D unclear. This CDR3 contains 15 residues. CDR1 and CDR2 (germline): MDHEN, SYDVKM. V was trimmed by 6 bases and J by 4 bases, leaving 19 bases between them.

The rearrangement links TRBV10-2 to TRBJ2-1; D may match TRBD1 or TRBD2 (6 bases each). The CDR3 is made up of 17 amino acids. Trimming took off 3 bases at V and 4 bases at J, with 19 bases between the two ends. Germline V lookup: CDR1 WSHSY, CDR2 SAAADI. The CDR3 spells CASSDPRRGGGYNEQFF. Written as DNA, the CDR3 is TGCGCCAGCAGTGACCCAAGGAGAGGAGGGGGGTACAATGAGCAGTTCTTC.

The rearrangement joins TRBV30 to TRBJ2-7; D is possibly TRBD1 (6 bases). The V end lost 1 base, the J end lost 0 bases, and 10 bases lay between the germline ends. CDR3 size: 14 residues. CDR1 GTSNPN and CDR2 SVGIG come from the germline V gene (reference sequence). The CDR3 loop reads CAWSDREGSYEQYF. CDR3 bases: TGTGCCTGGAGTGACAGGGAAGGCTCCTACGAGCAGTACTTC. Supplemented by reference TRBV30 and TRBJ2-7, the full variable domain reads SQTIHQWPATLVQPVGSPLSLECTVEGTSNPNLYWYRQAAGRGLQLLFYSVGIGQISSEVPQNLSASRPQDRQFILSSKKLLLSDSGFYLCAWSDREGSYEQYFGPGTRLTVT.

The CDR3 here is CASSIGPRKIAGGTTEQFF. CDR3 sequence (DNA): TGTGCCAGTAGTATAGGGCCACGAAAAATAGCGGGGGGGACAACTGAGCAGTTCTTC. V gene TRBV19 combines with J gene TRBJ2-1; 11 positions match TRBD2. CDR1 and CDR2 (germline): LNHDA, SQIVND (reference sequence). CDR3 length equals 19 residues. The V segment lost 1 base and the J segment 9 bases; nucleotides outside the gene matches: 17. Looking up the rest from reference TRBV19 and TRBJ2-1 gives the full variable domain: DGGITQSPKYLFRKEGQNVTLSCEQNLNHDAMYWYRQDPGQGLRLIYYSQIVNDFQKGDIAEGYSVSREKKESFPLTVTSAQKNPTAFYLCASSIGPRKIAGGTTEQFFGPGTRLTVL.

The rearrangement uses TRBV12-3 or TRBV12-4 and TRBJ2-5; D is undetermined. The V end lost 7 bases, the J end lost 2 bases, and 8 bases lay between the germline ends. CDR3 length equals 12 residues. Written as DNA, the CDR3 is TGTGCCAGCACCTCAACACAAGAGACCCAGTACTTC. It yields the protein CASTSTQETQYF.

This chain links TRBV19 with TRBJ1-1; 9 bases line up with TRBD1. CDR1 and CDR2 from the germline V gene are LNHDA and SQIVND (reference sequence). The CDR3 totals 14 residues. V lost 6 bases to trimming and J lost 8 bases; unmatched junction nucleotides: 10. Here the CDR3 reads CASSGGGDRVEAFF. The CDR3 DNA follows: TGTGCCAGTAGCGGAGGTGGGGACAGGGTAGAAGCTTTCTTT.

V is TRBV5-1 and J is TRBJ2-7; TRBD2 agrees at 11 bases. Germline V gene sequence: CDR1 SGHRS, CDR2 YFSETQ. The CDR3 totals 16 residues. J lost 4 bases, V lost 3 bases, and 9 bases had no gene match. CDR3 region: CASSWGGTSGRYEQYF. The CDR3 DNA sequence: TGCGCCAGCAGCTGGGGCGGGACTAGCGGTAGATACGAGCAGTACTTC.

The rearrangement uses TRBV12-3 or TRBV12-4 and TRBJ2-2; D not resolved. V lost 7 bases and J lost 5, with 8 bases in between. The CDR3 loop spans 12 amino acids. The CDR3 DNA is TGTGCCAGCAATCTCCCGACCGGGGAGCTGTTTTTT. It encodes CASNLPTGELFF.

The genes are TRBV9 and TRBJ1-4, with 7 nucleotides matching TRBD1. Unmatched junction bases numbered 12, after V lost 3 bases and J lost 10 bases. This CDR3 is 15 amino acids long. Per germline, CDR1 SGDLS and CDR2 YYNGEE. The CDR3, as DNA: TGTGCCAGCAGCGCCAGACAGGGTGAAGGCGGAAAACTGTTTTTT. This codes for CASSARQGEGGKLFF.

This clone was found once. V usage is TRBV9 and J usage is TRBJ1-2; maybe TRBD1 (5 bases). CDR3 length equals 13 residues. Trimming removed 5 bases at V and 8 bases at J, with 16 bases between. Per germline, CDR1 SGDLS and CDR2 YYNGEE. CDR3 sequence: CASRAGGSEGYTF. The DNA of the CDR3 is TGTGCCAGCAGAGCCGGGGGGAGCGAGGGCTACACCTTC.

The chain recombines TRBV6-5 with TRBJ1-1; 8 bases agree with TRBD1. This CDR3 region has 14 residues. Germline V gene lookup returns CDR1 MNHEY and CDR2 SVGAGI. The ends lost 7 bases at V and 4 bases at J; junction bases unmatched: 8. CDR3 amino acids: CASTFGQGGTEAFF. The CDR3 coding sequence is TGTGCCAGCACCTTCGGACAGGGTGGCACTGAAGCTTTCTTT.